This T cell receptor (beta chain) was recorded in a study of T cell responses to AZD1222 COVID-19 vaccine. General study findings and limits: The study found vaccine-associated CD4 TCRs spanning spike, dominant at 160-218 and 743-854. Repertoires were collected only later (after the peak T cell response had occurred). Donors were chiefly white British, with a greater number of females, and clonal diversity was perhaps underestimated.

For this clone: Antigen specificity is unknown.

The data were produced by immunoSEQ multiplex PCR, yet TCRdb's version contains in-frame clones alone and is incomplete. The sample carries about 150,000 clones, 91% recorded once. The germline V gene has CDR1 SGHTA and CDR2 FQGNSA. The CDR3 loop spans 15 amino acids. V shed 0 bases, J shed 8 bases, and the junction held 8 bases outside the gene matches. Specimen: peripheral blood, collected on day 0 of AZD1222 vaccination. The chain combines TRBV7-2 with TRBJ1-2; TRBD1 aligns across 8 bases. The sequence derives from an adult in good health. The CDR3 bases are TGTGCCAGCAGCTTAGCGCCCCAGGGGGCGTGGGGCTACACCTTC. Its protein product is CASSLAPQGAWGYTF.